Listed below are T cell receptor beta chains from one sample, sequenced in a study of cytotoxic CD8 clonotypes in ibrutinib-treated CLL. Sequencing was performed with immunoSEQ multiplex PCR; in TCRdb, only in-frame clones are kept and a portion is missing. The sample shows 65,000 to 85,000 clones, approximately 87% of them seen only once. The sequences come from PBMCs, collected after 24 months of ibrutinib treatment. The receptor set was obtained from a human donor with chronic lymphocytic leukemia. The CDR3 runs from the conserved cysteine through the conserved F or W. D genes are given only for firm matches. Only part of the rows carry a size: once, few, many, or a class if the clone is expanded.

CDR3 protein: CASSILAGVTEQYF
CDR3 DNA: TGCGCCAGCAGCATCCTAGCGGGAGTGACCGAGCAGTACTTC
V gene: TRBV4-1
J gene: TRBJ2-7
clone size: .
D gene: TRBD2

CDR3 protein: CASSSNPGLVFYEQYF
CDR3 DNA: TGTGCCAGCAGTTCCAACCCGGGACTAGTTTTCTACGAGCAGTACTTC
V gene: TRBV27
J gene: TRBJ2-7
clone size: .
D gene: TRBD2

CDR3 protein: CASSSRPANTGELFF
CDR3 DNA: TGTGCCAGCAGCTCCAGGCCCGCGAACACCGGGGAGCTGTTTTTT
V gene: TRBV7-3
J gene: TRBJ2-2
clone size: few
D gene: .

CDR3 protein: CASSLDLSGGYYEQYF
CDR3 DNA: TGTGCCAGCAGCTTAGATCTGAGCGGGGGATACTACGAGCAGTACTTC
V gene: TRBV7-2
J gene: TRBJ2-7
clone size: .
D gene: TRBD2

CDR3 protein: CAWSTPTGSLRSGNTIYF
CDR3 DNA: TGTGCCTGGAGTACCCCGACAGGGAGTTTACGCTCTGGAAACACCATATATTTT
V gene: TRBV30
J gene: TRBJ1-3
clone size: .
D gene: TRBD1

CDR3 protein: CASSSSGSGTQYF
CDR3 DNA: TGTGCCAGCAGCAGTAGCGGGAGCGGTACGCAGTATTTT
V gene: TRBV7-2
J gene: TRBJ2-3
clone size: .
D gene: TRBD2

CDR3 protein: CSVDKQGSGTDTQYF
CDR3 DNA: TGCAGCGTTGATAAACAGGGGTCTGGCACAGATACGCAGTATTTT
V gene: TRBV29-1
J gene: TRBJ2-3
clone size: .
D gene: TRBD1

CDR3 protein: CASSQEKTGTPPNYGYTF
CDR3 DNA: TGCGCCAGCAGCCAAGAAAAGACCGGGACACCACCTAACTATGGCTACACCTTC
V gene: TRBV4-1
J gene: TRBJ1-2
clone size: .
D gene: .

CDR3 protein: CASSEDRGGQETQYF
CDR3 DNA: TGTGCCAGCAGTGAAGACAGGGGAGGCCAAGAGACCCAGTACTTC
V gene: TRBV2
J gene: TRBJ2-5
clone size: .
D gene: .

CDR3 protein: CASSVAVGSGRAAKNIQYF
CDR3 DNA: TGTGCCAGCAGCGTAGCGGTCGGTAGCGGGAGGGCAGCCAAAAACATTCAGTACTTC
V gene: TRBV9
J gene: TRBJ2-4
clone size: .
D gene: TRBD2

CDR3 protein: CASSLMGGGEKLFF
CDR3 DNA: TGTGCCAGCAGCTTGATGGGGGGAGGTGAAAAACTGTTTTTT
V gene: TRBV11-2
J gene: TRBJ1-4
clone size: few
D gene: .

CDR3 protein: CAVPGPLTDTQYF
CDR3 DNA: TGTGCTGTCCCGGGACCACTCACAGATACGCAGTATTTT
V gene: TRBV30
J gene: TRBJ2-3
clone size: few
D gene: .

CDR3 protein: CASSVTSGVNTGELFF
CDR3 DNA: TGTGCCAGCAGCGTTACTAGCGGGGTGAACACCGGGGAGCTGTTTTTT
V gene: TRBV9
J gene: TRBJ2-2
clone size: .
D gene: TRBD2

CDR3 protein: CASGLAGSYEQYF
CDR3 DNA: TGTGCCAGCGGACTAGCGGGGTCCTACGAGCAGTACTTC
V gene: TRBV2
J gene: TRBJ2-7
clone size: .
D gene: TRBD2

CDR3 protein: CASSSPDRGSYEQYF
CDR3 DNA: TGTGCCAGCAGTTCCCCCGACAGGGGCTCCTACGAGCAGTACTTC
V gene: TRBV28
J gene: TRBJ2-7
clone size: .
D gene: TRBD1

CDR3 protein: CASSLRQGEQYF
CDR3 DNA: TGTGCCAGCAGCCTTAGACAGGGGGAGCAGTACTTC
V gene: TRBV5-4
J gene: TRBJ2-7
clone size: few
D gene: TRBD1

CDR3 protein: CASRMYRDTEAFF
CDR3 DNA: TGTGCCAGCAGGATGTACCGGGACACTGAAGCTTTCTTT
V gene: TRBV6-1
J gene: TRBJ1-1
clone size: .
D gene: .

CDR3 protein: CASRLTNTGELFF
CDR3 DNA: TGTGCCTCGCGCCTGACGAACACCGGGGAGCTGTTTTTT
V gene: TRBV2
J gene: TRBJ2-2
clone size: few
D gene: .

CDR3 protein: CASSIVEGTMNTEAFF
CDR3 DNA: TGTGCCAGTAGTATTGTGGAGGGGACTATGAACACTGAAGCTTTCTTT
V gene: TRBV19
J gene: TRBJ1-1
clone size: .
D gene: .

CDR3 protein: CASSLPETSGGDIQYF
CDR3 DNA: TGTGCCAGCAGTTTGCCAGAGACTAGCGGGGGCGACATTCAGTACTTC
V gene: TRBV28
J gene: TRBJ2-4
clone size: .
D gene: TRBD2

CDR3 protein: CASSLPTSGQETQYF
CDR3 DNA: TGTGCCAGCAGCTTACCAACTAGCGGCCAAGAGACCCAGTACTTC
V gene: TRBV7-2
J gene: TRBJ2-5
clone size: .
D gene: TRBD2

CDR3 protein: CASGWGSLYEQYF
CDR3 DNA: TGTGCCAGCGGGTGGGGCAGCCTCTACGAGCAGTACTTC
V gene: TRBV5-4
J gene: TRBJ2-7
clone size: .
D gene: .

CDR3 protein: CAIRRALDTEAFF
CDR3 DNA: TGTGCCATCAGGCGGGCGTTGGACACTGAAGCTTTCTTT
V gene: TRBV10-3
J gene: TRBJ1-1
clone size: .
D gene: .

CDR3 protein: CASDTGMDIQYF
CDR3 DNA: TGTGCCAGTGATACAGGGATGGACATTCAGTACTTC
V gene: TRBV5-5
J gene: TRBJ2-4
clone size: .
D gene: .

CDR3 protein: CASPKRVGAYEQYF
CDR3 DNA: TGTGCCAGCCCTAAGCGGGTAGGAGCCTACGAGCAGTACTTC
V gene: TRBV6-1
J gene: TRBJ2-7
clone size: .
D gene: .

CDR3 protein: CASSLGQGAHNEQFF
CDR3 DNA: TGCGCCAGCAGCCTCGGACAGGGGGCACACAATGAGCAGTTCTTC
V gene: TRBV5-1
J gene: TRBJ2-1
clone size: .
D gene: TRBD1

CDR3 protein: CASSKGQGKGTQYF
CDR3 DNA: TGTGCCAGCAGCAAAGGGCAGGGGAAGGGGACCCAGTACTTC
V gene: TRBV21-1
J gene: TRBJ2-5
clone size: .
D gene: .